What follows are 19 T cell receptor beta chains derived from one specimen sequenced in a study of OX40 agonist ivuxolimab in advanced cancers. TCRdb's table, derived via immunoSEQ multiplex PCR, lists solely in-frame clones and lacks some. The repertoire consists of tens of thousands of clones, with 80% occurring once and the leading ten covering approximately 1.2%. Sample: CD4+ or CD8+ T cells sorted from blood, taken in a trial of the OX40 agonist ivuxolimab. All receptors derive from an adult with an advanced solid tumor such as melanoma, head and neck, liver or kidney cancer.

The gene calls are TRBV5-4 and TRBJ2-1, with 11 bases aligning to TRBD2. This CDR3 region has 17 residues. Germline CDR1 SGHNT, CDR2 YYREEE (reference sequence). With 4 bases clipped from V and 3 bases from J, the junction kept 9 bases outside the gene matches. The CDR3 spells CASSETSGGLNYNEQFF. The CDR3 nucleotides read TGTGCCAGCAGCGAAACTAGCGGGGGCTTAAACTACAATGAGCAGTTCTTC.

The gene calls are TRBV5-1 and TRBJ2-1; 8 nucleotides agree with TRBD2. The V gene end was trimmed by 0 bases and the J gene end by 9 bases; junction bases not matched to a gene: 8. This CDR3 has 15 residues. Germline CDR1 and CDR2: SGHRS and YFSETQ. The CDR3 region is CASSLVLAGGGEQFF. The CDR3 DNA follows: TGCGCCAGCAGCTTGGTATTGGCGGGGGGTGGTGAGCAGTTCTTC.

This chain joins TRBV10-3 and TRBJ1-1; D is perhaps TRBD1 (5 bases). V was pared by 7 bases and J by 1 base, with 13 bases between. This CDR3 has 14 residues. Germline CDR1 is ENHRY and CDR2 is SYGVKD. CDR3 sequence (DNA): TGTGCCATCACCTCGAGGCAGGGGAACACTGAAGCTTTCTTT. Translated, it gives CAITSRQGNTEAFF.

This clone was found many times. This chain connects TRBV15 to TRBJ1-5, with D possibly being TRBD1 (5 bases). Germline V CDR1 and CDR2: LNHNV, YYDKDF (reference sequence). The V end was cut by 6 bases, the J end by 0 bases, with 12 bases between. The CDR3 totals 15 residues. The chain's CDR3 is CATRPTVYSNQPQHF. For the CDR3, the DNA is TGTGCCACCAGGCCGACAGTTTATAGCAATCAGCCCCAGCATTTT. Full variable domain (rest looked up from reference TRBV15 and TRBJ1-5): DAMVIQNPRYQVTQFGKPVTLSCSQTLNHNVMYWYQQKSSQAPKLLFHYYDKDFNNEADTPDNFQSRRPNTSFCFLDIRSPGLGDTAMYLCATRPTVYSNQPQHFGDGTRLSIL.

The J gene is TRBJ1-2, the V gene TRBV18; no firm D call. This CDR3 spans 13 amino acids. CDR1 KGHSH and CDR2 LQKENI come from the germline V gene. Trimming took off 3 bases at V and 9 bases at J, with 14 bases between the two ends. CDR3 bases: TGTGCCAGCTCACCCCAACGGGCCGGAAGCTACACCTTC. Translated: CASSPQRAGSYTF.

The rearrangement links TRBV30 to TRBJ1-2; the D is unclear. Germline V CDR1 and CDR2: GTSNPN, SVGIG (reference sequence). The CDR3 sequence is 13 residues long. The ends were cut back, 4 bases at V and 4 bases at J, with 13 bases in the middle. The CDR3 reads CAWTASAGYGYTF. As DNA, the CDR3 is TGTGCCTGGACAGCCTCAGCGGGCTATGGCTACACCTTC.

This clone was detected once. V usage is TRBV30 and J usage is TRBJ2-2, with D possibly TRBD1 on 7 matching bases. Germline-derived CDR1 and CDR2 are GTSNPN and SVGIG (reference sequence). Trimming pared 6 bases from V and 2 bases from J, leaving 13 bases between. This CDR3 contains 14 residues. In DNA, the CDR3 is TGTGCCTGCAGGGGGGTACTAAACACCGGGGAGCTGTTTTTT. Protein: CACRGVLNTGELFF.

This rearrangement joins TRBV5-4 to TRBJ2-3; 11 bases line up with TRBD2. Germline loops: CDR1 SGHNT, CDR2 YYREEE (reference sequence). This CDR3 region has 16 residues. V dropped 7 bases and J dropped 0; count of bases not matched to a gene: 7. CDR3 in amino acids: CASVIAGGPSTDTQYF. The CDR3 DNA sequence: TGTGCCAGCGTCATAGCGGGGGGGCCTAGCACAGATACGCAGTATTTT.

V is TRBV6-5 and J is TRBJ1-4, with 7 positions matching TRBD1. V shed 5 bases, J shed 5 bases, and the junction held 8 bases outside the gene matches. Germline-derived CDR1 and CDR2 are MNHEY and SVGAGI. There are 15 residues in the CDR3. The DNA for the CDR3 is TGTGCCAGCAGTCCCGACAGGGTTCAAAATGAAAAACTGTTTTTT. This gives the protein CASSPDRVQNEKLFF.

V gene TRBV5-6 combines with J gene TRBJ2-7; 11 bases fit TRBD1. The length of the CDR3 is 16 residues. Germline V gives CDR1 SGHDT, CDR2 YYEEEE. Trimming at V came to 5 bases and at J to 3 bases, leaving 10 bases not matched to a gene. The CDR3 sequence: CASSTPGQGVFYEQYF. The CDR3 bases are TGTGCCAGCAGTACACCGGGACAGGGGGTTTTCTACGAGCAGTACTTC.

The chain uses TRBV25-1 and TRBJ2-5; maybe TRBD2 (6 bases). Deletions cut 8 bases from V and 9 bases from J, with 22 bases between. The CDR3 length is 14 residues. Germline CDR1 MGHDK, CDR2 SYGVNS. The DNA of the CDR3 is TGTGCCAGCGAAAGACTAGGCGCAAAAGGGGCCCAGTACTTC. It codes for CASERLGAKGAQYF.

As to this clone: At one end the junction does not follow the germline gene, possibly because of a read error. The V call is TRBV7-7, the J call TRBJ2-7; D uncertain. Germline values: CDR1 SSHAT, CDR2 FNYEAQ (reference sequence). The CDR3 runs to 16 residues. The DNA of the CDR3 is TGTGCTAGCATCCCACTCTGGGCAGGATCCTACTACGAGCAGTACTTC. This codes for CASIPLWAGSYYEQYF.

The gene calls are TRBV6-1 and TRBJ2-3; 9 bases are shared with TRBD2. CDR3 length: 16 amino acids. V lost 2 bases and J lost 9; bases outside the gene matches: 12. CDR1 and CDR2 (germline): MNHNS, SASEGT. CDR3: CASSEILRAGGSTQYF. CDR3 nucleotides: TGTGCCAGCAGTGAAATATTGAGAGCGGGGGGATCGACGCAGTATTTT.

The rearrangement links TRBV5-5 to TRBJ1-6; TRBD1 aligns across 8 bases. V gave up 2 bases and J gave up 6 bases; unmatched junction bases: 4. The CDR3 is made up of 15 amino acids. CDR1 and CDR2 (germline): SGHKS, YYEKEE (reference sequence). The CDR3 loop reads CASSLSQGGNSPLHF. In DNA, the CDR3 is TGTGCCAGCAGCTTATCACAGGGGGGTAATTCACCCCTCCACTTT.

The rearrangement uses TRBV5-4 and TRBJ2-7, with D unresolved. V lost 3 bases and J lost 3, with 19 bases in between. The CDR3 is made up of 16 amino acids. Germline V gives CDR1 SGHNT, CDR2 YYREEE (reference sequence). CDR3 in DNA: TGTGCCAGCAGCTCCAATACCCCAGCAGCAAACTACGAGCAGTACTTC. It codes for CASSSNTPAANYEQYF. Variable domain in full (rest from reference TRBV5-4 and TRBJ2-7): ETGVTQSPTHLIKTRGQQVTLRCSSQSGHNTVSWYQQALGQGPQFIFQYYREEENGRGNFPPRFSGLQFPNYSSELNVNALELDDSALYLCASSSNTPAANYEQYFGPGTRLTVT.

The CDR3 here is CASSVGGDNEQFF. DNA for the CDR3: TGTGCCAGCAGTGTCGGGGGGGACAATGAGCAGTTCTTC. The chain combines TRBV2 with TRBJ2-1, with 8 nucleotides matching TRBD2. V lost 4 bases, J lost 5 bases, and 1 base stayed unmatched. Germline assignment: CDR1 SNHLY and CDR2 FYNNEI. The CDR3 sequence is 13 residues long.

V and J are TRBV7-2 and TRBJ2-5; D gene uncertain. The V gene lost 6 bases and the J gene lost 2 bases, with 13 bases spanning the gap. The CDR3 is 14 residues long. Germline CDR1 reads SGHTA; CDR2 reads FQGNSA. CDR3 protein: CASSSRWGQETQYF. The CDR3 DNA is TGTGCCAGCAGTTCACGATGGGGTCAAGAGACCCAGTACTTC.

The CDR3, as DNA: TGTGCCAGCTCACCACAGGTCGGAAAGGGATTAATGAACACTGAAGCTTTCTTT. It encodes CASSPQVGKGLMNTEAFF. The chain recombines TRBV18 with TRBJ1-1; D gene ambiguous. The germline gives CDR1 KGHSH, CDR2 LQKENI. CDR3 size: 18 residues. Between the trimmed V and J ends, which lost 1 base and 0 bases, there was a span of 18 bases.

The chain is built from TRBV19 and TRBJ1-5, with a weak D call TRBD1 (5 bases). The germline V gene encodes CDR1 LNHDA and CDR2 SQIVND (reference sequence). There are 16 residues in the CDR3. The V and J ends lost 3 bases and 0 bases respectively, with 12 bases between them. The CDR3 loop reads CASSIPTASSNQPQHF. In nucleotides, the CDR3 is TGTGCCAGTAGTATTCCGACAGCCTCTAGCAATCAGCCCCAGCATTTT.